One and the same sample provided the 7 T cell receptor beta chains below, sequenced in a study of Ad26.COV2.S vaccination and SARS-CoV-2 variants. Clones were sequenced by immunoSEQ multiplex PCR, and TCRdb holds only the in-frame ones, with some missing. The sample lists some 480,000 clones, 70% to 90% occurring once. Treatment: some 20 received Ad26.COV2.S at low or high dose, single or two shots; about 5 received placebo; per-sample allocation not given. Repertoires come from day 63 after the first vaccine or placebo injection. This sample comprised peripheral blood, obtained in a trial of Ad26.COV2.S vaccine versus placebo. These receptors originate from a person aged 18-65 years who received the Ad26.COV2.S COVID-19 vaccine or a placebo.

The J gene is TRBJ1-5, the V gene TRBV30, with a possible D match to TRBD1 (6 bases). Between the trimmed V and J ends, which lost 5 bases and 3 bases, there was a span of 11 bases. The CDR3 spans 13 residues. Germline CDR1 GTSNPN, CDR2 SVGIG (reference sequence). CDR3 region: CAWGQMANQPQHF. DNA for the CDR3: TGTGCCTGGGGACAGATGGCCAATCAGCCCCAGCATTTT.

The V and J genes are TRBV5-6 and TRBJ2-1; 9 positions match TRBD2. The CDR3 is 15 residues long. Germline CDR1 SGHDT, CDR2 YYEEEE. The V gene end was trimmed by 4 bases and the J gene end by 6 bases; junction bases not matched to a gene: 8. The CDR3 region is CASSPSGRRGNEQFF. Here the CDR3 DNA reads TGTGCCAGCAGCCCAAGCGGGAGGAGGGGCAATGAGCAGTTCTTC.

The rearrangement joins TRBV5-1 to TRBJ2-3; TRBD2 agrees at 15 bases. The CDR3 contains 17 residues. Per germline, CDR1 SGHRS and CDR2 YFSETQ. V shed 4 bases and J 2 bases; nucleotides not matched to a gene: 5. Here the CDR3 reads CASSLGTSGRYTDTQYF. CDR3 DNA sequence: TGCGCCAGCAGCCTAGGGACTAGCGGGAGGTACACAGATACGCAGTATTTT.

The CDR3 reads CASSPASSGIKHEYF. In nucleotides, the CDR3 is TGTGCCAGCAGCCCCGCTTCTAGCGGAATTAAACATGAGTATTTT. The rearrangement joins TRBV7-9 to TRBJ2-3; 7 nucleotides line up with TRBD2. Per germline, CDR1 SEHNR and CDR2 FQNEAQ (reference sequence). The CDR3 is 15 amino acids. Trimming cost V 5 bases and J 13 bases; bases outside gene matches: 18.

This chain connects TRBV7-9 to TRBJ1-3, with D unclear. The CDR3 runs 15 residues. Per the germline V gene, CDR1 is SEHNR and CDR2 is FQNEAQ (reference sequence). V was cut by 0 bases and J by 0 bases, with 6 bases left in between. The DNA for the CDR3 is TGTGCCAGCAGCTTAGCTAGGAGCTCTGGAAACACCATATATTTT. This gives the protein CASSLARSSGNTIYF.

The sample holds one count of this clone. CDR3 in amino acids: CASSLAPDFYNEQFF. In nucleotides, the CDR3 is TGTGCCAGCAGCTTAGCACCGGACTTTTACAATGAGCAGTTCTTC. The rearrangement uses TRBV11-1 and TRBJ2-1; maybe TRBD2 (5 bases). V lost 0 bases to trimming and J lost 4 bases, with 10 bases between them. Germline CDR1 is SGHAT and CDR2 is FQDESV (reference sequence). CDR3 length: 15 residues.

This sequence joins TRBV7-9 and TRBJ1-1; no clear D gene. V shed 1 base and J shed 4 bases, with 25 bases lying between them. The CDR3 is 19 amino acids. Germline CDR1 is SEHNR and CDR2 is FQNEAQ (reference sequence). The CDR3 reads CASSLGLRRRGVAGTEAFF. Written as DNA, the CDR3 is TGTGCCAGCAGCTTAGGTCTTCGTCGGCGGGGTGTAGCGGGCACTGAAGCTTTCTTT.